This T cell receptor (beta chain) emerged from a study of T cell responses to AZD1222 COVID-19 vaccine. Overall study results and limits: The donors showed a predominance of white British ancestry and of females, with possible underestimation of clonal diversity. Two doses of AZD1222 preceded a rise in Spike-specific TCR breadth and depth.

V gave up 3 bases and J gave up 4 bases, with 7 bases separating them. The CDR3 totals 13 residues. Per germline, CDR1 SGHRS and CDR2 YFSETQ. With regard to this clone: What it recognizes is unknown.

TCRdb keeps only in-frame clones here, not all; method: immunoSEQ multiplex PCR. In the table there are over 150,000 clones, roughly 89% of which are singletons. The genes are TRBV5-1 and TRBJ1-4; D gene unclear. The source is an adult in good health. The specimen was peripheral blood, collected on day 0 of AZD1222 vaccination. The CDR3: CASSSPLNEKLFF. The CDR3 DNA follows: TGCGCCAGCAGCTCCCCTCTTAATGAAAAACTGTTTTTT.